This TCR beta chain appears in the sequencing data of a study of cytomegalovirus exposure and HLA in healthy donors. Broader study findings: The likely explanation for a cluster of highly shared sequence variants was sequencing artifact. The sole available immune exposure information was CMV serostatus. Within an earlier analysis, most TCR beta V segments proved productive either about 87% or about 30% of the time.

This CDR3 comprises 16 residues. Trimming removed 1 base from V and 6 bases from J, with 16 bases in between. Germline CDR1 MGHRA, CDR2 YSYEKL. Concerning this clone: Antigen unknown.

PCR used 60 Vbeta primers and 13 Jbeta primers. Libraries were prepared by immunoSEQ multiplex PCR; TCRdb keeps only in-frame clonotypes and omits some of them. Among under 150,000 clones listed, 84% were seen once. This TCR came from a man aged 50 to 59 in good health and CMV-seronegative. The chain recombines TRBV4-1 with TRBJ1-5, with D hard to call. The specimen was PBMCs. Written as DNA, the CDR3 is TGCGCCAGCAGCCAAGTCCAGGAAATTTATGGTCAGCCCCAGCATTTT. This gives the protein CASSQVQEIYGQPQHF.